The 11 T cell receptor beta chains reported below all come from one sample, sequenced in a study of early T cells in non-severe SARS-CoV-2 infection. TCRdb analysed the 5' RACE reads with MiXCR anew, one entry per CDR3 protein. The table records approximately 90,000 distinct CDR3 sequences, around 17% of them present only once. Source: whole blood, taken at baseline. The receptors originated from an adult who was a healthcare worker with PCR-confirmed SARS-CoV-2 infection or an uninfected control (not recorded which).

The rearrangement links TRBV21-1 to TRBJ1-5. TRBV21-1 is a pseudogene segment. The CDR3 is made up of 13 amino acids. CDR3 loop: CASSKGTHQPQHF. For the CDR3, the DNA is TGTGCCAGCAGCAAAGGGACTCATCAGCCCCAGCATTTT.

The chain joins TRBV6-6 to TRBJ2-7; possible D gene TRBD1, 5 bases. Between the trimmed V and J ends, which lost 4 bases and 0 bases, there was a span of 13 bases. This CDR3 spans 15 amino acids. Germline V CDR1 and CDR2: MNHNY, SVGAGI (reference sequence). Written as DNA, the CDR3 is TGTGCCAGCAGTTTCTGGCAGGGAATCTCCTACGAGCAGTACTTC. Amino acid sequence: CASSFWQGISYEQYF.

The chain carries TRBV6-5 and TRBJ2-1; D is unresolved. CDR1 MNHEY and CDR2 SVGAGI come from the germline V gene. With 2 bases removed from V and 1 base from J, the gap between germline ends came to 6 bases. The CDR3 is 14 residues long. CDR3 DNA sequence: TGTGCCAGCAGTTACGGCATATCCTACAATGAGCAGTTCTTC. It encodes CASSYGISYNEQFF.

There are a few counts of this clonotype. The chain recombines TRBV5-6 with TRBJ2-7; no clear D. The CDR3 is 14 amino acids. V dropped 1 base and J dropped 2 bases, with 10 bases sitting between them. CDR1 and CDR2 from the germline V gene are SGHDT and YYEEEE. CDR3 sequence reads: CASSLPSLPYEQYF. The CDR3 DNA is TGTGCCAGCAGCTTGCCCTCCTTACCCTACGAGCAGTACTTC.

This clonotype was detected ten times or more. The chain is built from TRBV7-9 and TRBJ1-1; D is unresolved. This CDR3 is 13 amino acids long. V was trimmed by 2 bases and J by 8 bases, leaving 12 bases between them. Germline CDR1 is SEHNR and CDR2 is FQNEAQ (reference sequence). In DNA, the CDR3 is TGTGCCAGCAGCTTAATTGGAGTAGGAGAAGCTTTCTTT. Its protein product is CASSLIGVGEAFF. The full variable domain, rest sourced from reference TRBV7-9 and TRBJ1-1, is DTGVSQNPRHKITKRGQNVTFRCDPISEHNRLYWYRQTLGQGPEFLTYFQNEAQLEKSRLLSDRFSAERPKGSFSTLEIQRTEQGDSAMYLCASSLIGVGEAFFGQGTRLTVV.

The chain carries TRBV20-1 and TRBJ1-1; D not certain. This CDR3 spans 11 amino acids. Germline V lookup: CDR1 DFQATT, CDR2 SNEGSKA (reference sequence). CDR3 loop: CRGGGDTEAFF. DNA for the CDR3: TGCCGGGGAGGCGGGGACACTGAAGCTTTCTTT.

The CDR3 region is CASSPRGRPEQYF. The CDR3 coding sequence is TGCGCCAGCAGCCCCAGAGGGAGACCCGAGCAGTACTTC. This sequence joins TRBV5-1 and TRBJ2-7; D might be TRBD2 (5 bases). Germline values: CDR1 SGHRS, CDR2 YFSETQ. The ends were cut back, 4 bases at V and 6 bases at J, with 14 bases in the middle. The CDR3 loop spans 13 amino acids.

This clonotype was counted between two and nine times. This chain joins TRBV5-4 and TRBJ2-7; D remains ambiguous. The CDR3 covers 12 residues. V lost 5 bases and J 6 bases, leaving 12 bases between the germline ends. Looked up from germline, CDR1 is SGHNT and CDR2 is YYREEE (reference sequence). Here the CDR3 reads CASSTPRVEQYF. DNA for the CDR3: TGTGCCAGCAGTACCCCACGGGTCGAGCAGTACTTC.

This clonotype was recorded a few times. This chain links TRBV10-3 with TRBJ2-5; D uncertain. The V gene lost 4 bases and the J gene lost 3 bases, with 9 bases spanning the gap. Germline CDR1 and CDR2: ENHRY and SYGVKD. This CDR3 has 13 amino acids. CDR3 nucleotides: TGTGCCATCAGTGGAAACAGCGAAGAGACCCAGTACTTC. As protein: CAISGNSEETQYF.

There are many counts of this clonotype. In DNA form, the CDR3 reads TGTGCCAGCAGTGCAGCAGGGACCCCTACCTACGAGCAGTACTTC. This translates into CASSAAGTPTYEQYF. The V and J genes are TRBV6-6 and TRBJ2-7, with D tentatively TRBD1 or TRBD2 (5 bases each). The CDR3 is 15 residues long. Germline CDR1 is MNHNY and CDR2 is SVGAGI (reference sequence). The V gene lost 5 bases and the J gene lost 2 bases, with 16 bases spanning the gap.

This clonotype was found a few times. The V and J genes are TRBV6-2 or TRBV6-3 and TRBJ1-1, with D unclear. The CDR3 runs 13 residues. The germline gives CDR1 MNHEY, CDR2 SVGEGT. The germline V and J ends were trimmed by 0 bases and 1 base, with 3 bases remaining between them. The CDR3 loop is CASSYSENTEAFF. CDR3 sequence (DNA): TGTGCCAGCAGTTACTCCGAGAACACTGAAGCTTTCTTT.